The following is a T cell receptor beta chain sequence with its context. Antigen unknown. The record originates from a study of cytomegalovirus exposure and HLA in healthy donors. General observations from the study: Approximately 18,000 TCR beta sequences were associated with HLA alleles at 0.05 false discovery rate in a later analysis.

Primers: 60 Vbeta forward and 13 Jbeta reverse. Clones were read by immunoSEQ multiplex PCR, and TCRdb kept only the in-frame ones, dropping some. This sample has about 170,000 clones, with 80% to 90% found just once. The sequence was collected from a male donor in good health and CMV-seronegative. The sample taken for sequencing was PBMCs.

The CDR3 reads CASSPVSSYNEQFF. The CDR3 nucleotides are TGTGCCAGCTCACCAGTCAGCTCCTACAATGAGCAGTTCTTC. This chain joins TRBV18 and TRBJ2-1; D remains unclear. The germline V gene has CDR1 KGHSH and CDR2 LQKENI. This CDR3 contains 14 residues. Trimming removed 2 bases from V and 0 bases from J, with 5 bases in between.